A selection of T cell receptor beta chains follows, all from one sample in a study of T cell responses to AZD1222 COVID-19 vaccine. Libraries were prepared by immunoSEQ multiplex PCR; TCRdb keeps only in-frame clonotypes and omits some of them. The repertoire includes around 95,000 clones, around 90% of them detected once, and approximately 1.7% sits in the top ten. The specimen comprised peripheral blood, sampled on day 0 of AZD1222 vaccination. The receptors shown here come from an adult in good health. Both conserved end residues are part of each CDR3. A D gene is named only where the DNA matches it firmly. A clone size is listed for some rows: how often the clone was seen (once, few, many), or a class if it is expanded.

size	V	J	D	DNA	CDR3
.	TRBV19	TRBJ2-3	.	TGTGCCAGTAGTATGGGTGGCGAGGGAGATACGCAGTATTTT	CASSMGGEGDTQYF
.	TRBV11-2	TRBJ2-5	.	TGTGCCAGCAAGACGTTGGAGTCATGGGAGACCCAGTACTTC	CASKTLESWETQYF
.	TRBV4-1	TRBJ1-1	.	TGCGCCAGCAGCCAAGGAACACTTATGAACACTGAAGCTTTCTTT	CASSQGTLMNTEAFF
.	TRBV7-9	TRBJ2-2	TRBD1	TGTGCCAGCAGCTTAGGGCACGGACAGGGTTATGGCGGGGAGCTGTTTTTT	CASSLGHGQGYGGELFF
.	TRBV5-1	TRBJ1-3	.	TGCGCCAGCGCGGAGGGGGACCCGTTTGTGTCTGGAAACACCATATATTTT	CASAEGDPFVSGNTIYF
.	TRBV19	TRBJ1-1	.	TGTGCCAGTACCCTACGGGAGGACACTGAAGCTTTCTTT	CASTLREDTEAFF
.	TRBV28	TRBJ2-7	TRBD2	TGTGCCAGCAGTTTGGGCGTCGGCGGGGGCTACGAGCAGTACTTC	CASSLGVGGGYEQYF
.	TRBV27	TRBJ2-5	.	TGTGCCAGCAGTTCGGGGCTAGGAGGTAGAGAGACCCAGTACTTC	CASSSGLGGRETQYF
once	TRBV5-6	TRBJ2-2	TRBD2	TGTGCCAGCAGCACTGGACTAGCGGCAACCGGGGAGCTGTTTTTT	CASSTGLAATGELFF
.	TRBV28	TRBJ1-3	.	TGTGCCAGCACGGGGGACCCGGCCTCTGGAAACACCATATATTTT	CASTGDPASGNTIYF
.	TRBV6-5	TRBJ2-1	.	TGTGCCACCAGCCGGGACTTCCGAATCAATGAGCAGTTCTTC	CATSRDFRINEQFF
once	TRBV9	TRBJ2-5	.	TGTGCCAGCAGCGAGCGGGCAGGAGAGACCCAGTACTTC	CASSERAGETQYF
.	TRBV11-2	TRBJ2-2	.	TGTGCCAGCAGCTTATTCCAGGGCGACACCGGGGAGCTGTTTTTT	CASSLFQGDTGELFF
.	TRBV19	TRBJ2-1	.	TGTGCCAGTAGTGGGGCTCTCAGGTACAATGAGCAGTTCTTC	CASSGALRYNEQFF
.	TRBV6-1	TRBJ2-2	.	TGTGCCAGCAGTGAGAAACATAACACCGGGGAGCTGTTTTTT	CASSEKHNTGELFF
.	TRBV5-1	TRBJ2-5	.	TGCGCCAGCAGCTTGGCGGCTACGGGAGAGGAGACCCAGTACTTC	CASSLAATGEETQYF
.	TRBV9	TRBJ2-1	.	TGTGCCAGCAGCGGGGCCTCCTACAATGAGCAGTTCTTC	CASSGASYNEQFF
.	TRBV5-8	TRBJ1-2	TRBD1	TGTGCCAGCAGCTTGGCCGCTAGGACAGGGCCCAAAAGCTATGGCTACACCTTC	CASSLAARTGPKSYGYTF
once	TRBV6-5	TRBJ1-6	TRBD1	TGTGCCAGCAGTACCTCCGGGACAGTTAATTCACCCCTCCACTTT	CASSTSGTVNSPLHF
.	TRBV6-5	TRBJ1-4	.	TGTGCCAGCAGTTGGACTCTGGGGGATGAAAAACTGTTTTTT	CASSWTLGDEKLFF
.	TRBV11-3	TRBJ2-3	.	TGTGCCAGCAGTCACCAAGGGGGCACAGATACGCAGTATTTT	CASSHQGGTDTQYF
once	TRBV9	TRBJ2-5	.	TGTGCCAGCAGCGTAGCCCCGCAGGAGACCCAGTACTTC	CASSVAPQETQYF
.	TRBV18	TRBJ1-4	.	TGTGCCAGCTCACCTCTGGGAGCTAATGAAAAACTGTTTTTT	CASSPLGANEKLFF
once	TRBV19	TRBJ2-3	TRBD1	TGTGCCAGTAGCCATACGTGGACAGGGCTGCCAGATACGCAGTATTTT	CASSHTWTGLPDTQYF
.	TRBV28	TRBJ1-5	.	TGTGCCAGCAGTTTATACGGTCAGCCCCAGCATTTT	CASSLYGQPQHF
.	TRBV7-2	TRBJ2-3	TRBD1	TGTGCCAGCAGCTGGGCAACGGGACAGGTTTTGGATACGCAGTATTTT	CASSWATGQVLDTQYF
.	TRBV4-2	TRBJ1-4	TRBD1	TGTGCCAGCAGCCAAGAGCGGGGCACGGGACAGGGAAAAAAACTGTTTTTT	CASSQERGTGQGKKLFF
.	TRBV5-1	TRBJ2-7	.	TGCGCCAGCAGCCCGTGGGACCGCTCCTACGAGCAGTACTTC	CASSPWDRSYEQYF
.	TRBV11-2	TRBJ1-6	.	TGTGCCAGCAGCTTAGTCCGCGGACGCACGAGGCCCCTCCACTTT	CASSLVRGRTRPLHF
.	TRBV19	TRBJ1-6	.	TGTGCCAGTAGTTGGACGGCGGATAATTCACCCCTCCACTTT	CASSWTADNSPLHF
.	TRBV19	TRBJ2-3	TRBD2	TGTGCCAGTAGTAGACTAGCGGGAGGTATAGATACGCAGTATTTT	CASSRLAGGIDTQYF
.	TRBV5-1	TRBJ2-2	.	TGCGCCAGCAGCTTGGGTGCCCTTGGGAAGCGGCACACCGGGGAGCTGTTTTTT	CASSLGALGKRHTGELFF
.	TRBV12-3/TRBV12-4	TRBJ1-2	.	TGTGCCAGCAGCCTGGGGGCAAGTGGCTACACCTTC	CASSLGASGYTF
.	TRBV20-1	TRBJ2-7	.	TGCAGTGCTAGAGGGAGGGCCGAGCAGTACTTC	CSARGRAEQYF
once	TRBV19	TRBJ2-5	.	TGTGCCAGTAGTATTCTAGCGAGCGGAACTGAGACCCAGTACTTC	CASSILASGTETQYF
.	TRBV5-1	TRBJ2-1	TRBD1	TGCGCCAGCAGCAGGGACAGGGTGGCTGAGCAGTTCTTC	CASSRDRVAEQFF
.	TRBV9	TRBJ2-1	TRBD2	TGTGCCAGCAGCGTAGAAGCGGGAGGGTGGGGTGAGCAGTTCTTC	CASSVEAGGWGEQFF
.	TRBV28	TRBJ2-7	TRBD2	TGTGCCAGCAGGGCCGGGACTAGGTCCTACGAGCAGTACTTC	CASRAGTRSYEQYF
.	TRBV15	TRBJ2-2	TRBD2	TGTGCCACCAGCAGAGATCGGGGGGGGCCTTTGGCCGGGGAGCTGTTTTTT	CATSRDRGGPLAGELFF
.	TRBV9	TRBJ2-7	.	TGTGCCAGCAGCGTAGGACTGGGCAACTCCTACGAGCAGTACTTC	CASSVGLGNSYEQYF
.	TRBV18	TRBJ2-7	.	TGTGCCAGCTCACCCCAGGGGCTCGGTCTTTACGAGCAGTACTTC	CASSPQGLGLYEQYF
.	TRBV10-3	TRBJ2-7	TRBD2	TGTGCCATCAGTGATATCAGCGGGAGATCCTACGAGCAGTACTTC	CAISDISGRSYEQYF
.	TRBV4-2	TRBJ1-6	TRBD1	TGTGCCAGCAACCAGCCCCAGGGGGGTAATTCACCCCTCCACTTT	CASNQPQGGNSPLHF
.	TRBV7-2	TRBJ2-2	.	TGTGCCAGCAGCTTAGTAGGCGGGCAGGTCACCGGGGAGCTGTTTTTT	CASSLVGGQVTGELFF
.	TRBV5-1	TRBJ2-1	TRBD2	TGCGCCAGCAGCTTTTTAGCGGGAGTACAATCCTACAATGAGCAGTTCTTC	CASSFLAGVQSYNEQFF